This TCR beta chain was captured by sequencing in a study of blood T cell repertoires in COVID-19. Study background: Samples taken during acute and convalescent COVID-19 were collected in the United States, Italy and Spain. The cDNA or gDNA used as material had been derived from T cells, B-cell-depleted T cells, or PBMCs.

CDR3 length: 14 amino acids. J was trimmed by 2 bases and V by 6 bases; bases with no gene match: 7. In germline, CDR1 is MNHNY, CDR2 SVGAGI (reference sequence). Authors' processing steps: Reference gene primer amplification in the assay estimated nucleated cell counts. The data were produced by immunoSEQ multiplex PCR, yet TCRdb's version contains in-frame clones alone and is incomplete. V and J calls and clone size are those listed in that table; D and trimming were worked out from the DNA. The profile shows 55,000 to 75,000 clones, over 85% of them singletons. Specimen: peripheral blood. The clonotype originates from a man between 60 and 75 years old with acute or convalescent COVID-19. V gene TRBV6-6 combines with J gene TRBJ2-7; TRBD2 matches 7 bases. CDR3 sequence: CASRHGGFTYEQYF. The CDR3 coding sequence is TGTGCCAGCAGACACGGGGGGTTCACCTACGAGCAGTACTTC.